This section outlines one T cell receptor (beta chain) sequence together with its context. Its antigen is still unknown. The assay was run at survey level. The repertoire was sequenced with immunoSEQ multiplex PCR; TCRdb's copy has only in-frame clones and lacks some. The sample consists of tens of thousands of clones, 72% of them appearing once. The data were taken from a study of STAT5B mutations in CD4+ large granular lymphocyte leukemia. Regarding the study as a whole: 8/27 top patient clones versus 2/35 control clones were TRBV06-family.

There are 15 residues in the CDR3. Trimming stripped 1 base from V and 1 base from J, with 10 bases between. CDR1 and CDR2 (germline): KGHSH, LQKENI. The chain carries TRBV18 and TRBJ1-1; D is undetermined. Sample: CD4+ T cells from blood buffy coats. This receptor was taken from a human donor in good health. The CDR3 DNA follows: TGTGCCAGCTCACCACTTGTACAGAGGAACACTGAAGCTTTCTTT. Translating gives CASSPLVQRNTEAFF.